Sequencing of this TCR beta chain was carried out in a study of identifying expanded T cells in peripheral blood. Study-wide results and limits: Over two and four weeks, about 15 and 19 clones changed, versus around 1.2 between replicates. Across healthy donors, higher total template counts meant significantly greater roughly 2-week count variance.

On this clone: Its cognate antigen is unknown.

TCRdb keeps only in-frame clones here, not all; method: immunoSEQ multiplex PCR. The sample shows more than 85,000 clones, around 89% of them seen only once. Germline CDR1 and CDR2: MDHEN and SYDVKM. The CDR3 contains 13 residues. Trimming removed 5 bases at V and 0 bases at J, with 6 bases between. During the collection period, no donor immune events like infections were recorded. The rearrangement links TRBV28 to TRBJ2-3, with a weak D call TRBD2 (5 bases). Material: blood. This receptor was identified in a person aged 18 to 75 in good health. The CDR3 here is CASSPSSTDTQYF. The CDR3 region has the DNA TGTGCCAGCAGTCCTAGCAGCACAGATACGCAGTATTTT.